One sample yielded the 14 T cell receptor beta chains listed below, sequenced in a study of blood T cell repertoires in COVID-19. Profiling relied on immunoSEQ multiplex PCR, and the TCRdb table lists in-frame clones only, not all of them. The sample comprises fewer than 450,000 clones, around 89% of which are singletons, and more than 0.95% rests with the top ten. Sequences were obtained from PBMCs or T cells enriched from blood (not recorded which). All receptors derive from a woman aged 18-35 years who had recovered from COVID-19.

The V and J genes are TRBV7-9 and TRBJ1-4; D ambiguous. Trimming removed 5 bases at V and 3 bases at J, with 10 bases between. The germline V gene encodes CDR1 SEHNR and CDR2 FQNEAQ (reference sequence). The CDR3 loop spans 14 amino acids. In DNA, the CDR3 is TGTGCCAGCAGCCCGGGTGCGTCTAATGAAAAACTGTTTTTT. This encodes CASSPGASNEKLFF. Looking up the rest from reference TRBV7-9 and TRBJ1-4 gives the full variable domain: DTGVSQNPRHKITKRGQNVTFRCDPISEHNRLYWYRQTLGQGPEFLTYFQNEAQLEKSRLLSDRFSAERPKGSFSTLEIQRTEQGDSAMYLCASSPGASNEKLFFGSGTQLSVL.

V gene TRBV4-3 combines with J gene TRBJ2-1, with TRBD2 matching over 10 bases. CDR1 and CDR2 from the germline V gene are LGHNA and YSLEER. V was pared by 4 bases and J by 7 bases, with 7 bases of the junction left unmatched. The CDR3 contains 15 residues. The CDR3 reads CASSLSGGLGNEQFF. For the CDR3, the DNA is TGCGCCAGCAGCCTTAGCGGGGGGCTGGGTAATGAGCAGTTCTTC.

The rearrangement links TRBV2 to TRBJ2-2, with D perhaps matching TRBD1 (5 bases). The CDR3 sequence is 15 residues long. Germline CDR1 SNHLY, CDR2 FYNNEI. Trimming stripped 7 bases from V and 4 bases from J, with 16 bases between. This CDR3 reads CASTMQGSATGELFF. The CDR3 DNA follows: TGTGCCAGCACAATGCAGGGTTCGGCCACCGGGGAGCTGTTTTTT.

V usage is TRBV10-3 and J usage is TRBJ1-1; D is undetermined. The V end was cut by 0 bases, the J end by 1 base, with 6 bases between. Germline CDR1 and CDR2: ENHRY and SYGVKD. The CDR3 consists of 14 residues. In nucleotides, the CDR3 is TGTGCCATCAGTGAGTCGGCAGGGAACACTGAAGCTTTCTTT. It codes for CAISESAGNTEAFF.

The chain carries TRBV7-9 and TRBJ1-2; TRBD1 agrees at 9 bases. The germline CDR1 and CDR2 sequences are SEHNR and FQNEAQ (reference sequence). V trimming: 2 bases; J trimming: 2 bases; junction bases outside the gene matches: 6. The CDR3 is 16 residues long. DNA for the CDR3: TGTGCCAGCAGCTTATCCGGGACAGGGAGGAACTATGGCTACACCTTC. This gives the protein CASSLSGTGRNYGYTF.

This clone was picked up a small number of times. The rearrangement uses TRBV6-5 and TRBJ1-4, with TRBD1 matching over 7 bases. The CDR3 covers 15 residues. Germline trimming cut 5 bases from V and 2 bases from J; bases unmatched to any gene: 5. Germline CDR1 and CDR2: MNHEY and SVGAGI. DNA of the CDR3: TGTGCCAGCAGTAGCGTAGGGGGCACTAATGAAAAACTGTTTTTT. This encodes CASSSVGGTNEKLFF.

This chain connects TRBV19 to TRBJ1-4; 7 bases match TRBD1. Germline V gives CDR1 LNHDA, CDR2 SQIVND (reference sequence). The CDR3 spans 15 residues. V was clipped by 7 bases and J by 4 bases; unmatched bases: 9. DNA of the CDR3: TGTGCCAGTAAAGCATTGTCAGGGGGTAATGAAAAACTGTTTTTT. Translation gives CASKALSGGNEKLFF.

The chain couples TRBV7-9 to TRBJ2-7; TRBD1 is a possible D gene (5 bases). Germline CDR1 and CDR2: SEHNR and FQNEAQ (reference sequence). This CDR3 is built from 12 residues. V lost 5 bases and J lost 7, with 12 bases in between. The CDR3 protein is CASSPLPGEQYF. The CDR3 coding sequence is TGTGCCAGCAGCCCGCTTCCAGGGGAGCAGTACTTC.

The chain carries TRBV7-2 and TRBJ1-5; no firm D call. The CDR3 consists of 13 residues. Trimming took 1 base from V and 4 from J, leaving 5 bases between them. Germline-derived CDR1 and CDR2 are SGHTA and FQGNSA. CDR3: CASSLGPNQPQHF. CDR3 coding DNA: TGTGCCAGCAGCTTAGGGCCGAATCAGCCCCAGCATTTT.

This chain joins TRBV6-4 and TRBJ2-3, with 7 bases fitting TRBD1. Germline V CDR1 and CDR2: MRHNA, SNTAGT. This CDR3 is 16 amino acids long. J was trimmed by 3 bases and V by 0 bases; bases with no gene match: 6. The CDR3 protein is CASSDSPGGTTDTQYF. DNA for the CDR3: TGTGCCAGCAGTGACTCGCCAGGGGGAACGACAGATACGCAGTATTTT.

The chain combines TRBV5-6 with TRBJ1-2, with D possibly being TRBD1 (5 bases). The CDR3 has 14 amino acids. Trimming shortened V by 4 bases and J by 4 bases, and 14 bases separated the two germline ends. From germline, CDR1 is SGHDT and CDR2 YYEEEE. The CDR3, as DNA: TGTGCCAGCAGCACGGGGGACGGACGCTATGGCTACACCTTC. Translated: CASSTGDGRYGYTF.

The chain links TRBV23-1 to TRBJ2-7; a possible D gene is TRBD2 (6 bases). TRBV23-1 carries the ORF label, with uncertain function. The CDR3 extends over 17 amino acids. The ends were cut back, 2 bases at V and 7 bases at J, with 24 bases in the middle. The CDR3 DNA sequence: TGCGCCAGCAGTCAAGGATTACGGGAAGGAGGGCCTAGGGAGCAGTACTTC. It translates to CASSQGLREGGPREQYF.

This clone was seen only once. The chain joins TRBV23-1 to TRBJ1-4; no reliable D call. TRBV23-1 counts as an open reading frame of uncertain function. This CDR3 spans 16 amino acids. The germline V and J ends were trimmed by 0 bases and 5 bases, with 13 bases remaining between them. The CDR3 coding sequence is TGCGCCAGCAGTCAATCATGGAGGGTAGGAAATGAAAAACTGTTTTTT. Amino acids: CASSQSWRVGNEKLFF.

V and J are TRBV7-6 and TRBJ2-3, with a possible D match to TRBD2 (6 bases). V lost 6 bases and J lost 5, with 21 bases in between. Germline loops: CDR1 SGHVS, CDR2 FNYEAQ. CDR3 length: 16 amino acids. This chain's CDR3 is CASSSQTRRTQDTQYF. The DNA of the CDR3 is TGTGCCAGCAGTTCACAGACTAGGAGGACGCAAGATACGCAGTATTTT.